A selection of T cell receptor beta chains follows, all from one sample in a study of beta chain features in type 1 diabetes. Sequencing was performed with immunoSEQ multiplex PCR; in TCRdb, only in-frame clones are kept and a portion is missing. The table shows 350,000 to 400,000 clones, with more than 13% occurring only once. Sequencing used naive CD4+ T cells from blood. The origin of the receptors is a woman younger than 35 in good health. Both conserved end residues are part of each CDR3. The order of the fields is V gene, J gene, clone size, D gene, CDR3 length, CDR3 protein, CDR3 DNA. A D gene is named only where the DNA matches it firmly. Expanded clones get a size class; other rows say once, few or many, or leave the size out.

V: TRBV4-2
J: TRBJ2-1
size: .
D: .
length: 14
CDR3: CASSQDGGHNEQFF
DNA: TGTGCCAGCAGCCAAGATGGGGGCCACAATGAGCAGTTCTTC

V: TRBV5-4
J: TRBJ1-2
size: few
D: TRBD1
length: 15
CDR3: CASSLGQGGSYGYTF
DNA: TGTGCCAGCAGCTTGGGACAGGGAGGTTCCTATGGCTACACCTTC

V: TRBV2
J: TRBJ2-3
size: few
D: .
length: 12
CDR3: CASSVAGDTQYF
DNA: TGTGCCAGCAGTGTTGCGGGAGATACGCAGTATTTT

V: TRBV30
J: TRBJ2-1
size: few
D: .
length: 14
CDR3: CAWNLGGSYNEQFF
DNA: TGTGCCTGGAATCTAGGAGGGTCCTACAATGAGCAGTTCTTC

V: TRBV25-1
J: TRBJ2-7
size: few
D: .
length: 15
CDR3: CASSGPNRRAYEQYF
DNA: TGTGCCAGCAGTGGTCCGAATAGGAGGGCCTACGAGCAGTACTTC

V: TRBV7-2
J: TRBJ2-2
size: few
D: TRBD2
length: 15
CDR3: CASRRLTSGDGELFF
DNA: TGTGCCAGCAGGCGTTTGACTAGCGGGGACGGGGAGCTGTTTTTT

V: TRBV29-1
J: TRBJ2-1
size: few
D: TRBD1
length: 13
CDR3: CSVATGTYNEQFF
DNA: TGCAGCGTTGCGACAGGGACCTACAATGAGCAGTTCTTC

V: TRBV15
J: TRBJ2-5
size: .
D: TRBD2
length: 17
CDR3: CATSRDRLAGTWGTQYF
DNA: TGTGCCACCAGCAGAGATCGGCTAGCGGGGACCTGGGGGACCCAGTACTTC

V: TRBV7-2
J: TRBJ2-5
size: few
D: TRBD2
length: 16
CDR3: CASSFQGLAGSETQYF
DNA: TGTGCCAGCAGCTTCCAAGGACTAGCGGGATCGGAGACCCAGTACTTC

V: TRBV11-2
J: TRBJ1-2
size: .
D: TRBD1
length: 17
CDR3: CASSFRRVGTGHYGYTF
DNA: TGTGCCAGCAGCTTTCGGCGTGTTGGGACAGGGCACTATGGCTACACCTTC

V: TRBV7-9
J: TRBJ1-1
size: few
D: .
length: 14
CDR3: CASSIHQGRTEAFF
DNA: TGTGCCAGCAGCATTCATCAGGGGCGGACTGAAGCTTTCTTT

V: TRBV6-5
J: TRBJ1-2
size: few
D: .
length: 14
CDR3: CASSPGGWNYGYTF
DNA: TGTGCCAGCAGCCCCGGAGGATGGAACTATGGCTACACCTTC

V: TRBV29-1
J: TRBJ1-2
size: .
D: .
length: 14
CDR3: CSVFSEDRDYGYTF
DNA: TGCAGCGTTTTCTCCGAGGACAGAGACTATGGCTACACCTTC

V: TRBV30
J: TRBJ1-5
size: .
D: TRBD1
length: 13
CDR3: CAWTRQGNQPQHF
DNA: TGTGCCTGGACCCGACAGGGAAATCAGCCCCAGCATTTT

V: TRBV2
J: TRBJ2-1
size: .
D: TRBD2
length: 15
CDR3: CASREREASYNEQFF
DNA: TGTGCCAGCAGAGAACGGGAGGCGTCCTACAATGAGCAGTTCTTC

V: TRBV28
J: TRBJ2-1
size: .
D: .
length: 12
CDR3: CASSLIQGTRFF
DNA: TGTGCCAGCAGTTTGATACAGGGTACCCGGTTCTTC

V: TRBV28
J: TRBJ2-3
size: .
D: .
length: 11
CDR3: CASSLINTQYF
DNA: TGTGCCAGCAGTTTAATAAATACGCAGTATTTT

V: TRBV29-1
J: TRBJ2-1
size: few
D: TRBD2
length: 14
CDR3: CSTLAGGPYNEQFF
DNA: TGCAGCACCTTAGCGGGAGGGCCGTACAATGAGCAGTTCTTC

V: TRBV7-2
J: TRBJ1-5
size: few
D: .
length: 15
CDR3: CASSPKGGFNQPQHF
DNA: TGTGCCAGCAGCCCTAAAGGGGGATTTAATCAGCCCCAGCATTTT

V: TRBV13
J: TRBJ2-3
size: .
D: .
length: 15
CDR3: CASSFKPPRTDTQYF
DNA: TGTGCCAGCAGCTTTAAGCCTCCCCGCACAGATACGCAGTATTTT

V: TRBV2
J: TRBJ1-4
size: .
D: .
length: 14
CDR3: CASSDRRNNEKLFF
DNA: TGTGCCAGCAGTGACCGGCGGAATAATGAAAAACTGTTTTTT

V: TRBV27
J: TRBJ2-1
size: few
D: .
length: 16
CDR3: CASTPRTPYSYNEQFF
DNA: TGTGCCAGCACCCCAAGGACTCCTTACTCCTACAATGAGCAGTTCTTC

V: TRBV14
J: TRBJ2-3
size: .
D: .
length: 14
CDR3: CASSQGVRTDTQYF
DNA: TGTGCCAGCAGCCAAGGAGTTAGAACAGATACGCAGTATTTT

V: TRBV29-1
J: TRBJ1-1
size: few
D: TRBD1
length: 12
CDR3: CSVNRGMAEAFF
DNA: TGCAGCGTGAACAGGGGGATGGCTGAAGCTTTCTTT

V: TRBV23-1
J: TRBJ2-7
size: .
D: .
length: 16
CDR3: CASSHQRRANTYEQYF
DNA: TGCGCCAGCAGTCATCAAAGGAGGGCTAATACCTACGAGCAGTACTTC

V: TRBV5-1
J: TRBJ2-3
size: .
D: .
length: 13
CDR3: CASSPGGTDTQYF
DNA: TGCGCCAGCAGCCCCGGGGGCACAGATACGCAGTATTTT

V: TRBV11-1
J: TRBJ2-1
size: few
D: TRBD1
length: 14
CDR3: CASSFDRVVDEQFF
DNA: TGTGCCAGCAGCTTCGACAGGGTGGTGGATGAGCAGTTCTTC

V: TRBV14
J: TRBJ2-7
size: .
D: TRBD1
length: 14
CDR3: CASSRRTGQSEQYF
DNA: TGTGCCAGCAGCCGTAGGACAGGGCAGAGCGAGCAGTACTTC

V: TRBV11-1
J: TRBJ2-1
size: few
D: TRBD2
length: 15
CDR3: CASSPTSGRGNEQFF
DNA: TGTGCCAGCAGCCCGACTAGCGGGAGGGGGAATGAGCAGTTCTTC

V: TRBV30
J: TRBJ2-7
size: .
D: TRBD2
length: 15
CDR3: CAWRARGGMTYEQYF
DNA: TGTGCCTGGAGGGCCCGGGGGGGGATGACCTACGAGCAGTACTTC

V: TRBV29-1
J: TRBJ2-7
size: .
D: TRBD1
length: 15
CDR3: CSVESTGGFGYEQYF
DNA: TGCAGCGTTGAATCTACAGGGGGATTTGGCTACGAGCAGTACTTC

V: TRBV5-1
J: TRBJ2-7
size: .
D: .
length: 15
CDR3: CASSLSPGAQYEQYF
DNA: TGCGCCAGCAGCTTGTCCCCAGGGGCGCAGTACGAGCAGTACTTC

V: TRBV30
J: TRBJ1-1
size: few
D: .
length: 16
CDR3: CAWSVATGVMNTEAFF
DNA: TGTGCCTGGAGTGTAGCTACCGGGGTTATGAACACTGAAGCTTTCTTT

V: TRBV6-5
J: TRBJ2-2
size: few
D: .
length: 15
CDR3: CASSRTRGNTGELFF
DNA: TGTGCCAGCAGCCGTACAAGAGGGAACACCGGGGAGCTGTTTTTT

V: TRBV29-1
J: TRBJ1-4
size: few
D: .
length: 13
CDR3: CSVRWGLNEKLFF
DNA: TGCAGCGTCCGATGGGGACTGAATGAAAAACTGTTTTTT

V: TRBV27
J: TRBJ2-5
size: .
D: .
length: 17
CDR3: CASSPSPWLRGRETQYF
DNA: TGTGCCAGCAGTCCCTCCCCTTGGTTGAGGGGGAGAGAGACCCAGTACTTC

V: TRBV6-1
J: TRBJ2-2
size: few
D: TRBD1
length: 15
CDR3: CASTLTGGRTGELFF
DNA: TGTGCCAGCACTCTGACAGGGGGAAGGACCGGGGAGCTGTTTTTT

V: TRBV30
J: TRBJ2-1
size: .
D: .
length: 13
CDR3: CAWSVSVLNEQFF
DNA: TGTGCCTGGAGTGTATCGGTCCTCAATGAGCAGTTCTTC

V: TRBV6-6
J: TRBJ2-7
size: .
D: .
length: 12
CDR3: CASSPQAGEQYF
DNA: TGTGCCAGCAGTCCTCAAGCGGGTGAGCAGTACTTC

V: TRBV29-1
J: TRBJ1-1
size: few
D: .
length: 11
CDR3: CSARTDTEAFF
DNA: TGCAGCGCCCGGACTGACACTGAAGCTTTCTTT

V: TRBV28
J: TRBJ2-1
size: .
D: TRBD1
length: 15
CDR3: CASSAPGQGTNEQFF
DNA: TGTGCCAGCAGTGCCCCCGGACAGGGGACAAATGAGCAGTTCTTC

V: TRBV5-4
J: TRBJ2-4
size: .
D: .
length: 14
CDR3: CASSFGGQAGIQYF
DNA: TGTGCCAGCAGCTTTGGTGGGCAGGCGGGCATTCAGTACTTC

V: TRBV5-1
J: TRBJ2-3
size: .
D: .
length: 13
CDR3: CASNPSGTDTQYF
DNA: TGCGCCAGCAATCCTAGCGGCACAGATACGCAGTATTTT

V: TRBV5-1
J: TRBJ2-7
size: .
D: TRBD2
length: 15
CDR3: CASSPLAGRSYEQYF
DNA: TGCGCCAGCAGTCCTCTAGCGGGAAGATCCTACGAGCAGTACTTC

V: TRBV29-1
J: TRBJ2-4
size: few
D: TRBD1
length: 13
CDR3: CSVPSEGANIQYF
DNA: TGCAGCGTTCCTTCCGAGGGGGCCAACATTCAGTACTTC

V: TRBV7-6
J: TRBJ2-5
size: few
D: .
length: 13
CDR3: CASSLELRETQYF
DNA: TGTGCCAGCAGCCTAGAACTAAGGGAGACCCAGTACTTC

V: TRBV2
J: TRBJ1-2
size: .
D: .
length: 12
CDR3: CASSPRDYGYTF
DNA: TGTGCCAGCAGTCCCCGGGACTATGGCTACACCTTC

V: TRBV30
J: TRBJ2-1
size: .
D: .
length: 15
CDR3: CAGSPGWSSYNEQFF
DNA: TGTGCCGGCAGCCCCGGGTGGAGCTCCTACAATGAGCAGTTCTTC

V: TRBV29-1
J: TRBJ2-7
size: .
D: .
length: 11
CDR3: CSAGGTYEQYF
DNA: TGCAGCGCAGGGGGGACCTACGAGCAGTACTTC

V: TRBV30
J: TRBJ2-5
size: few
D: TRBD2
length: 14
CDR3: CAWRLAGGRETQYF
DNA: TGTGCCTGGAGGTTAGCGGGAGGACGGGAGACCCAGTACTTC

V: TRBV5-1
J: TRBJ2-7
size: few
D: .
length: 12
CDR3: CASYRTSYEQYF
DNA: TGCGCCAGCTACAGGACCTCCTACGAGCAGTACTTC

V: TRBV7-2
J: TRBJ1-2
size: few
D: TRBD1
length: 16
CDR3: CASSRPGQRLNYGYTF
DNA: TGTGCCAGCAGCCGACCGGGACAGAGATTGAACTATGGCTACACCTTC

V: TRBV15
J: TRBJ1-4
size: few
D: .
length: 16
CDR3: CATSRDRGAANEKLFF
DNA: TGTGCCACCAGCAGAGATCGCGGGGCGGCTAATGAAAAACTGTTTTTT

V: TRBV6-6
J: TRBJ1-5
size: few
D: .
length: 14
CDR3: CASSSQGYNQPQHF
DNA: TGTGCCAGCAGTTCCCAGGGGTACAATCAGCCCCAGCATTTT

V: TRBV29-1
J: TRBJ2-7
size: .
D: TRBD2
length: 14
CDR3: CSVATTSGSYEQYF
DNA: TGCAGCGTGGCTACAACTAGCGGGAGTTACGAGCAGTACTTC

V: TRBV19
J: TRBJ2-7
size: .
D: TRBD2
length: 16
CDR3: CASSPLGTSGSYEQYF
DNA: TGTGCCAGTAGTCCCCTCGGGACTAGCGGATCCTACGAGCAGTACTTC